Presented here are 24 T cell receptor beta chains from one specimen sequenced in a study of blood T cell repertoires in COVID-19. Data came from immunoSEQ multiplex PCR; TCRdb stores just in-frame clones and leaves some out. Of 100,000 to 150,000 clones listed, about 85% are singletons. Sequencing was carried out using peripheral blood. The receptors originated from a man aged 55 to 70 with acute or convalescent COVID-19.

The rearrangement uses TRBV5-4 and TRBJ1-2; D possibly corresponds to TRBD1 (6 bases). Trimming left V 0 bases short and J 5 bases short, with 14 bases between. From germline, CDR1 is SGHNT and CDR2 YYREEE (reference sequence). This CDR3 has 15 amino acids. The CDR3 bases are TGTGCCAGCAGCTTGGGGACAGAGAGTCTTTATGGCTACACCTTC. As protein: CASSLGTESLYGYTF.

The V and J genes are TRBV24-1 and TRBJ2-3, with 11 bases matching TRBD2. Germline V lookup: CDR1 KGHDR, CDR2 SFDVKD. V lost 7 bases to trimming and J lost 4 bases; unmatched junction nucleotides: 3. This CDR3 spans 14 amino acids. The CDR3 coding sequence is TGTGCCACCAGGAGTAGCGGGAGGGCAGATACGCAGTATTTT. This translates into CATRSSGRADTQYF.

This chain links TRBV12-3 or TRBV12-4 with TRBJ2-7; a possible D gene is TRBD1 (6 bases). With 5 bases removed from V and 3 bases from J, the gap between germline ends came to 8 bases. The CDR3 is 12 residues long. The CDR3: CASSGQRYEQYF. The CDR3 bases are TGTGCCAGCAGTGGACAGCGCTACGAGCAGTACTTC.

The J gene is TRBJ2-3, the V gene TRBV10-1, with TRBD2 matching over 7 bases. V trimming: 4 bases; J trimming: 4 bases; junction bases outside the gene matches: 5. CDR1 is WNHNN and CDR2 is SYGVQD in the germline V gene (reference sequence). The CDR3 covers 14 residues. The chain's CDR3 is CASSVGLDPDTQYF. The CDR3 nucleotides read TGCGCCAGCAGTGTAGGACTAGACCCAGATACGCAGTATTTT.

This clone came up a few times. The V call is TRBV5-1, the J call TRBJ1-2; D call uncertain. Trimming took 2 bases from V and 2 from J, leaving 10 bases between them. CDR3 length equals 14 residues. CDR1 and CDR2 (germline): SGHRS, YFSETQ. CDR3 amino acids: CASSLLEVNYGYTF. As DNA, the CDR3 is TGCGCCAGCAGCTTATTAGAGGTGAACTATGGCTACACCTTC.

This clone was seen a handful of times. The DNA of the CDR3 is TGTGCCAGCAGTCCTGACTTCGACTACGAGCAGTACTTC. Its protein is CASSPDFDYEQYF. The genes are TRBV4-2 and TRBJ2-7; D uncertain. From germline, CDR1 is LGHNA and CDR2 YNFKEQ. The CDR3 sequence is 13 residues long. V was trimmed by 6 bases and J by 3 bases, leaving 12 bases between them.

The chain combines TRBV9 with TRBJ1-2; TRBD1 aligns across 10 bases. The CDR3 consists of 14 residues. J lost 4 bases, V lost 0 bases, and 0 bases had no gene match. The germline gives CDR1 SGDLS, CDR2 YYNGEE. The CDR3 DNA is TGTGCCAGCAGCGTAGGGACAGGGGGCTATGGCTACACCTTC. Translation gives CASSVGTGGYGYTF.

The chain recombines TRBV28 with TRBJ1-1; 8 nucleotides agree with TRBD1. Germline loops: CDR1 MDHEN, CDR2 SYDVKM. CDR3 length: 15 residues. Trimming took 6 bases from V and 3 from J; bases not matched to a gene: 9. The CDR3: CASSRPGQGHTEAFF. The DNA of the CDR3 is TGTGCCAGCAGCCGCCCCGGACAGGGCCACACTGAAGCTTTCTTT.

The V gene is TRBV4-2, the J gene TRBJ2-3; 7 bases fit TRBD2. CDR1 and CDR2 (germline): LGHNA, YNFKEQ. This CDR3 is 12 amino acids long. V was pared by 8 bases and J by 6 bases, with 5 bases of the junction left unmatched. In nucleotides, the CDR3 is TGTGCCAGCGGGAGGGAAGACGATACGCAGTATTTT. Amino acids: CASGREDDTQYF.

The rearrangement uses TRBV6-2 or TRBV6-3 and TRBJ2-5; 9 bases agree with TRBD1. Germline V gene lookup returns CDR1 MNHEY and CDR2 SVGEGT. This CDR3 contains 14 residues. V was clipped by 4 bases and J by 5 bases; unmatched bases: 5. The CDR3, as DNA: TGTGCCAGCAGTTTGGGACAGGGTGTGGAGACCCAGTACTTC. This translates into CASSLGQGVETQYF.

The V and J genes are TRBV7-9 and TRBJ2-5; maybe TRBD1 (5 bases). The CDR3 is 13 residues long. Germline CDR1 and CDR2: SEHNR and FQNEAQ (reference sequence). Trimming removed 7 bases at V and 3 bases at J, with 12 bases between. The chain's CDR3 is CASIPDSEETQYF. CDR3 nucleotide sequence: TGTGCCAGCATCCCAGACAGCGAAGAGACCCAGTACTTC.

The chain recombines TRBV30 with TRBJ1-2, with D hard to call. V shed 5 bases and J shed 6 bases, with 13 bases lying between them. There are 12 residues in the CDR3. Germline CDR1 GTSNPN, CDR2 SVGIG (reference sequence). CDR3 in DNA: TGTGCCTGGGGAAAGGACGGGGATGGCTACACCTTC. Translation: CAWGKDGDGYTF.

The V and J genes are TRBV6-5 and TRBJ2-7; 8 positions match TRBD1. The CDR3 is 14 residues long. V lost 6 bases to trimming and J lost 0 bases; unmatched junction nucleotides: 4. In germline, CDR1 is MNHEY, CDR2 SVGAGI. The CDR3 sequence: CASSRDRLSYEQYF. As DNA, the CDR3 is TGTGCCAGCAGCCGGGACAGGCTCTCCTACGAGCAGTACTTC.

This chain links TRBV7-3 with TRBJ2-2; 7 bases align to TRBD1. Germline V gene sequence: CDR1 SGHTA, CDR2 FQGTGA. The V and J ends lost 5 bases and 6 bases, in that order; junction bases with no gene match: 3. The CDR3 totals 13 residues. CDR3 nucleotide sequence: TGTGCCAGCAGCAGGGGGCAAGCCGGGGAGCTGTTTTTT. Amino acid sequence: CASSRGQAGELFF.

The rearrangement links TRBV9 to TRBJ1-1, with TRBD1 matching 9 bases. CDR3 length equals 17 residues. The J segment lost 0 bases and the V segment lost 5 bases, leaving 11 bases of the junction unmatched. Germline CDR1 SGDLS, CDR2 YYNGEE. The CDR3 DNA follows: TGTGCCAGCAGTCCGACTGGACAGGGGTTGATGAACACTGAAGCTTTCTTT. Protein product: CASSPTGQGLMNTEAFF.

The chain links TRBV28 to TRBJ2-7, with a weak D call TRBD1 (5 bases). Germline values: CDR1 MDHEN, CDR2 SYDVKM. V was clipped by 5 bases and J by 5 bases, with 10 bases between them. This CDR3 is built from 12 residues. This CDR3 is CASSPGLNEQYF. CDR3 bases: TGTGCCAGCAGTCCAGGGTTGAACGAGCAGTACTTC.

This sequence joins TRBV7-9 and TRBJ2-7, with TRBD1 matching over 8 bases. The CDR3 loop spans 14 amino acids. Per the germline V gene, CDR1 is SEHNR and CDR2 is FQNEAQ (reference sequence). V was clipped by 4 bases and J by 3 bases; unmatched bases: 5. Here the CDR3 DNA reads TGTGCCAGCAGCTCGCAGGGGGCCATCTACGAGCAGTACTTC. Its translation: CASSSQGAIYEQYF.

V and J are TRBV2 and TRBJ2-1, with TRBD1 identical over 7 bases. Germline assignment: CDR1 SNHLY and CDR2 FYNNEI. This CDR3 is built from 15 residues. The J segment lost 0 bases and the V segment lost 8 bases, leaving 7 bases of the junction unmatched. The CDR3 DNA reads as TGTGCCAGCGGTTGGACAGGTCGCTCCTACAATGAGCAGTTCTTC. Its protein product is CASGWTGRSYNEQFF.

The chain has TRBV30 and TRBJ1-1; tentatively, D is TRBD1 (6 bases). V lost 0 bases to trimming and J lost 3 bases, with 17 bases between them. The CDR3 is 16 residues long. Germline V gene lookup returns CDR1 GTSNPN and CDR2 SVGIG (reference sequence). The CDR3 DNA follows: TGTGCCTGGAGTGTACCAGGGGTGGTCGCGCACACTGAAGCTTTCTTT. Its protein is CAWSVPGVVAHTEAFF. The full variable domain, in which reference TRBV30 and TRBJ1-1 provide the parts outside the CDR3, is SQTIHQWPATLVQPVGSPLSLECTVEGTSNPNLYWYRQAAGRGLQLLFYSVGIGQISSEVPQNLSASRPQDRQFILSSKKLLLSDSGFYLCAWSVPGVVAHTEAFFGQGTRLTVV.

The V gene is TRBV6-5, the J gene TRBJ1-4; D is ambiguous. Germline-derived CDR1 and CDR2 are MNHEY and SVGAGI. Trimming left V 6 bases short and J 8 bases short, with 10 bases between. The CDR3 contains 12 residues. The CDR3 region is CASSTSGEKLFF. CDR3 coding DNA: TGTGCCAGCAGCACTTCAGGCGAAAAACTGTTTTTT.

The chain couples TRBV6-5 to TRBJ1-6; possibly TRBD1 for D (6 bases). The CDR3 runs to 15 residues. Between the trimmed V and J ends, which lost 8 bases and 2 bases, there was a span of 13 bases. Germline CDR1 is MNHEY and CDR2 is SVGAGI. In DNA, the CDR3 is TGTGCCAGCTTGGACAGTCGGACCTATAATTCACCCCTCCACTTT. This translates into CASLDSRTYNSPLHF.

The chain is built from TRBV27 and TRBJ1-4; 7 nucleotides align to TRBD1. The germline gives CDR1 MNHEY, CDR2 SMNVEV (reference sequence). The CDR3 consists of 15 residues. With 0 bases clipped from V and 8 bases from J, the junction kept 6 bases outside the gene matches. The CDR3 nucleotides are TGTGCCAGCAGTTTATCGACAGGGTATGGAGAAAAACTGTTTTTT. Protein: CASSLSTGYGEKLFF.

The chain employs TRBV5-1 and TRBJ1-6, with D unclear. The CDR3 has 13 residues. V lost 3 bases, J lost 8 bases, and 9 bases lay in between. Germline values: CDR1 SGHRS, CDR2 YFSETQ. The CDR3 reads CASSSADDSPLHF. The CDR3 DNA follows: TGCGCCAGCAGCTCAGCGGACGATTCACCCCTCCACTTT.

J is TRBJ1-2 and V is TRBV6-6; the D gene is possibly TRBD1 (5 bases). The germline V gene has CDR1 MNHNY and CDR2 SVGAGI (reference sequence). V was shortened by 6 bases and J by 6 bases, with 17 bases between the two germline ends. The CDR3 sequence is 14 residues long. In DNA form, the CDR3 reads TGTGCCAGCAGCCCCGGGGGGAGTATGGATGGCTACACCTTC. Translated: CASSPGGSMDGYTF.